This T cell receptor beta chain was identified during a study of siplizumab effects on memory and regulatory T cells. General study findings and limits: It was not possible to assign a naive or memory phenotype to roughly 75-97% of proliferating CD4+ or CD8+ clones. With siplizumab, mappable alloreactive CD4+ clones averaged around 71% Treg-derived, versus less than 30% in controls. Naive T cells looked more diverse than memory cells and looked like major alloresponse contributors.

On this clone: Its specificity is unknown.

Germline V CDR1 and CDR2: SGHRS, YFSETQ. V lost 0 bases, J lost 4 bases, and 10 bases lay in between. The CDR3 is 14 amino acids. Some clones are missing from TCRdb's copy, which holds only in-frame ones; the method was immunoSEQ multiplex PCR. Of fewer than 120,000 clones in the sample, roughly 92% were seen once. V gene TRBV5-1 combines with J gene TRBJ1-1, with a possible D match to TRBD1 (6 bases). The sequence came from a human donor in good health. The specimen was CD4+ T cells sorted from blood. The CDR3 loop is CASSLVVQGTEAFF. CDR3 bases: TGCGCCAGCAGCTTGGTTGTACAGGGCACTGAAGCTTTCTTT.